This T cell receptor beta chain was captured in a study of T-cell reconstitution after alpha-beta-depleted transplantation in children. Preparation of the TCRbeta library involved a method that used unique molecular identifiers. TCRdb passed the PCR reads through MiXCR, listing each CDR3 protein once. The sample includes around 230,000 distinct CDR3 sequences, roughly 15% of them seen just once. Study-wide findings and caveats: Alpha-beta T cells about two months after transplant reportedly derived from several hundred expanded graft clones. Surviving recipient T cells and thymic progenitors accounted for the high day-60 TCRbeta diversity observed in some patients.

This clonotype has a handful of counts. The antigen is not known. This CDR3 comprises 15 residues. Germline CDR1 SGHVS, CDR2 FQNEAQ. V shed 3 bases and J shed 4 bases, with 13 bases lying between them. The TCR was taken from a male patient between 2 and 9 years old who had a stem cell transplant for acute lymphoblastic leukemia, so the T cells may come from the graft donor. Sequencing was performed on PBMCs, mostly from graft donor cells, taken 360 days after TCRalphabeta/CD19-depleted stem cell transplant. This chain connects TRBV7-8 to TRBJ1-5; no definite D call. The CDR3 DNA reads as TGTGCCAGCAGCTTGATGGGCGTCGGTAATCAGCCCCAGCATTTT. This gives the protein CASSLMGVGNQPQHF.